The rows below give T cell receptor beta chains drawn from one sample of a study of response to subunit inactivated influenza vaccine. TCRdb re-derived calls from the RT-PCR reads in MiXCR, one entry per CDR3 protein. The top ten clones hold 2.5% to 3% of a sample with roughly 500,000 distinct CDR3 sequences, roughly a quarter of them seen once. Another study also made use of these data, one on T cells expressing NK-cell markers.

Sequences were derived from CD4+ T cells sorted from PBMCs, sampled approximately 13 days after vaccination. These receptors originate from a man aged 45-65 years who received an inactivated influenza vaccine. The CDR3 runs from the conserved cysteine through the conserved F or W. A D gene is named only where the DNA matches it firmly. Clone size appears in some rows only: once, few, many, or a class for an expanded clone.

j_gene	d_gene	v_gene	len	abundance	CDR3aa	CDR3nt
TRBJ1-6	-	TRBV10-3	14	-	CAIRRDSLGSPLHF	TGTGCCATCAGACGGGACTCCCTGGGGTCACCCCTCCACTTT
TRBJ1-5	-	TRBV7-2	14	-	CASSPDTSNQPQHF	TGTGCCAGCAGCCCCGACACTAGCAATCAGCCCCAGCATTTT
TRBJ1-6	TRBD1	TRBV7-2	15	-	CASSYKQGVDSPLHF	TGTGCCAGCAGCTACAAACAGGGGGTGGATTCACCCCTCCACTTT
TRBJ2-7	-	TRBV12-3/TRBV12-4	13	few	CASRAGTPYEQYF	TGTGCCAGCCGCGCCGGGACCCCCTACGAGCAGTACTTC
TRBJ2-7	-	TRBV7-2	15	-	CASRSFAGPTYEQYF	TGTGCCAGCAGGTCGTTCGCGGGGCCCACCTACGAGCAGTACTTC
TRBJ2-7	-	TRBV23-1	15	-	CASSLSRQELYEQYF	TGCGCCAGCAGTCTAAGCAGACAGGAGTTATACGAGCAGTACTTC
TRBJ1-1	TRBD1	TRBV4-1	14	-	CASSQEGRGQEAFF	TGCGCCAGCAGCCAAGAAGGGAGGGGACAGGAAGCTTTCTTT
TRBJ2-2	-	TRBV12-3/TRBV12-4	15	-	CASSFLIGVTGELFF	TGTGCCAGCAGTTTTTTAATAGGGGTCACCGGGGAGCTGTTTTTT
TRBJ2-4	-	TRBV28	16	-	CASSFPQGMAKNIQYF	TGTGCCAGCAGTTTCCCCCAGGGGATGGCCAAAAACATTCAGTACTTC
TRBJ2-5	-	TRBV12-3/TRBV12-4	14	few	CASSFGGGRETQYF	TGTGCCAGCAGTTTTGGGGGGGGCCGGGAGACCCAGTACTTC
TRBJ2-7	TRBD1	TRBV5-6	15	-	CASSPTGMKAIEQYF	TGTGCCAGCAGCCCGACAGGGATGAAGGCTATCGAGCAGTACTTC
TRBJ2-1	TRBD2	TRBV6-1	14	-	CASTEGLAGGPPFF	TGTGCCAGCACTGAGGGGTTAGCGGGAGGCCCCCCGTTCTTC
TRBJ2-7	TRBD2	TRBV20-1	15	few	CSASARGGSSYEQYF	TGCAGTGCTAGTGCGCGCGGGGGTAGCTCCTACGAGCAGTACTTC
TRBJ1-6	-	TRBV6-1	17	few	CASSERRGSSYNSPLHF	TGTGCCAGCAGTGAAAGGAGGGGGAGCTCCTATAATTCACCCCTCCACTTT
TRBJ2-7	-	TRBV7-2	14	-	CASSLDGNPYEQYF	TGTGCCAGCAGCTTGGACGGGAACCCCTACGAGCAGTACTTC
TRBJ1-5	-	TRBV14	13	-	CASSPYGNQPQHF	TGTGCCAGCAGCCCGTATGGCAATCAGCCCCAGCATTTT
TRBJ1-2	-	TRBV27	14	many	CASRPGSSLGGYTF	TGTGCCAGCAGACCCGGGTCATCTTTGGGTGGCTACACCTTC
TRBJ1-2	TRBD1	TRBV7-8	12	-	CASSTNRGTGVF	TGTGCCAGCAGCACGAACCGAGGGACAGGGGTCTTC
TRBJ2-3	-	TRBV20-1	15	few	CSARPSSSSTDTQYF	TGCAGTGCTAGGCCCAGCAGCTCTAGCACAGATACGCAGTATTTT
TRBJ2-3	TRBD2	TRBV20-1	17	once	CSARHSGPARNTDTQYF	TGCAGTGCTAGGCATAGCGGGCCTGCAAGAAACACAGATACGCAGTATTTT
TRBJ2-5	TRBD1	TRBV10-3	16	-	CAISEFGQGGPETQYF	TGTGCCATCAGTGAATTTGGACAGGGAGGTCCGGAGACCCAGTACTTC
TRBJ1-1	-	TRBV3-1	13	-	CASSRVRTTEAFF	TGTGCCAGCAGCAGAGTACGGACCACTGAAGCTTTCTTT
TRBJ2-2	TRBD1	TRBV7-2	15	once	CASSPYRGHTGELFF	TGTGCCAGCAGTCCCTACAGGGGGCACACCGGGGAGCTGTTTTTT
TRBJ2-5	-	TRBV20-1	11	few	CSARVQSPQYF	TGCAGTGCTAGAGTCCAGAGCCCCCAGTACTTC